This is a list of T cell receptor beta chains from one sample in a study of patients and donors after allogeneic stem cell transplantation. One entry per CDR3 protein results from TCRdb running MiXCR on the RT-PCR reads. Of roughly 940,000 distinct CDR3 sequences detected, roughly 18% appear once; the ten largest clones hold 6%. Material: blood, either unsorted or a sorted T cell fraction (not recorded which). These receptors were collected from a human donor who was either an allogeneic HSCT recipient or a stem cell or donor lymphocyte infusion donor (not recorded which). It is not recorded whose cells these are; they may come from a transplant donor. Each CDR3 is given with its conserved first and last residue. The D gene is left open where the match is weak. The listing skips clone size in some rows; elsewhere it reads once, few, many or a size class.

d_gene,abundance,j_gene,v_gene,CDR3aa,CDR3nt
TRBD2,NA,TRBJ2-1,TRBV6-4,CASSAGLAPNNEQFF,TGTGCCAGCAGTGCCGGACTAGCGCCTAACAATGAGCAGTTCTTC
NA,few,TRBJ1-1,TRBV4-1,CASSLPIEGSTEAFF,TGCGCCAGCAGCCTTCCGATTGAGGGGTCCACTGAAGCTTTCTTT
TRBD2,NA,TRBJ2-6,TRBV12-3/TRBV12-4,CASSLREAGANVLTF,TGTGCCAGCAGCCTCCGGGAGGCTGGGGCCAACGTCCTGACTTTC
NA,NA,TRBJ2-7,TRBV10-3,CAIRPNSGTGLYEQYF,TGTGCCATCAGGCCCAACTCCGGGACCGGGTTGTACGAGCAGTACTTC
NA,few,TRBJ1-5,TRBV12-3/TRBV12-4,CASSLVASGGLSQPQHF,TGTGCCAGCAGTTTAGTCGCGTCAGGAGGCCTCAGTCAGCCCCAGCATTTT
NA,NA,TRBJ2-3,TRBV7-6,CASSLGFGPTDTQYF,TGTGCCAGCAGCTTAGGGTTTGGCCCTACGGATACGCAGTATTTT
TRBD2,NA,TRBJ2-1,TRBV12-3/TRBV12-4,CASSSGVRLAGSGEQFF,TGTGCCAGCAGCTCAGGGGTTCGACTAGCGGGGTCGGGTGAGCAGTTCTTC
TRBD1,NA,TRBJ2-7,TRBV28,CASRTGILYEQYF,TGTGCCAGCAGGACAGGGATTTTATACGAGCAGTACTTC
NA,few,TRBJ1-5,TRBV15,CATSGDRRINQPQHF,TGTGCCACCAGCGGGGATAGGAGAATAAATCAGCCCCAGCATTTT
NA,few,TRBJ2-7,TRBV7-6,CASSPIKQTYEQYF,TGTGCCAGCAGCCCCATTAAACAGACCTACGAGCAGTACTTC
NA,few,TRBJ1-1,TRBV3-1,CASSQLGSSMNTEAFF,TGTGCCAGCAGCCAACTTGGCAGCTCAATGAACACTGAAGCTTTCTTT
NA,NA,TRBJ2-1,TRBV5-1,CASSPLGGPYYGSYNEQFF,TGCGCCAGCAGCCCCCTTGGGGGGCCGTACTATGGGTCCTACAATGAGCAGTTCTTC
NA,NA,TRBJ2-3,TRBV13,CASSLVGGEGTDTQYF,TGTGCCAGCAGCTTAGTCGGCGGAGAGGGGACAGATACGCAGTATTTT
NA,NA,TRBJ1-6,TRBV27,CASSSWNSPLHF,TGTGCCAGCAGTTCTTGGAATTCACCCCTCCACTTT
TRBD1,few,TRBJ2-2,TRBV9,CASSARDRGYDGELFF,TGTGCCAGCAGCGCTAGGGACAGGGGGTACGACGGGGAGCTGTTTTTT
TRBD1,NA,TRBJ2-5,TRBV2,CASRQSRDRQETQYF,TGTGCCAGCAGACAGAGCCGGGACAGACAAGAGACCCAGTACTTC
NA,NA,TRBJ2-1,TRBV7-9,CASRSAGVEQFF,TGTGCCAGCAGATCCGCTGGGGTAGAGCAGTTCTTC
TRBD1,few,TRBJ2-1,TRBV4-1,CASSHGWDSNEQFF,TGCGCCAGCAGCCATGGATGGGACAGCAATGAGCAGTTCTTC
NA,few,TRBJ2-7,TRBV20-1,CSARYRHYEQYF,TGCAGTGCTAGATACAGGCACTACGAGCAGTACTTC
TRBD1,many,TRBJ1-1,TRBV29-1,CSAGQGSTEAFF,TGCAGCGCTGGACAGGGGAGCACTGAAGCTTTCTTT
TRBD1,NA,TRBJ2-7,TRBV20-1,CSAIWTGGSYEQYF,TGCAGTGCTATTTGGACAGGGGGATCCTACGAGCAGTACTTC
NA,few,TRBJ2-3,TRBV5-5,CASSLEQGQDTQYF,TGTGCCAGCAGCTTAGAACAGGGTCAAGATACGCAGTATTTT
NA,few,TRBJ2-1,TRBV20-1,CSARDWQDNEQFF,TGCAGTGCTAGAGATTGGCAAGACAATGAGCAGTTCTTC
NA,many,TRBJ1-1,TRBV12-3/TRBV12-4,CASSLTGGWNTEAFF,TGTGCCAGCAGTCTAACGGGGGGGTGGAACACTGAAGCTTTCTTT
TRBD1,NA,TRBJ2-1,TRBV7-2,CASSPQTGPYNEQFF,TGTGCCAGCAGCCCCCAGACAGGGCCTTACAATGAGCAGTTCTTC
NA,once,TRBJ2-3,TRBV20-1,CSERGSTDTQYF,TGCAGTGAGAGAGGGAGCACAGATACGCAGTATTTT
NA,NA,TRBJ2-2,TRBV2,CASRQGLGTGELFF,TGTGCCAGCAGACAGGGACTGGGCACCGGGGAGCTGTTTTTT
NA,NA,TRBJ1-5,TRBV20-1,CSASGQGGQPQHF,TGCAGTGCTAGCGGGCAGGGTGGTCAGCCCCAGCATTTT
TRBD1,few,TRBJ2-5,TRBV5-6,CASSLTGGRKTQYF,TGTGCCAGCAGCTTGACAGGGGGCAGGAAGACCCAGTACTTC
NA,many,TRBJ1-5,TRBV7-2,CASSPQGAQPQHF,TGTGCCAGCAGCCCTCAGGGTGCTCAGCCCCAGCATTTT
TRBD2,NA,TRBJ2-3,TRBV30,CAWNYGGGPSDTQYF,TGTGCCTGGAATTACGGGGGAGGGCCCTCAGATACGCAGTATTTT
NA,NA,TRBJ1-1,TRBV7-3,CASTPYDVETAEAFF,TGTGCCAGCACCCCTTATGACGTAGAGACCGCTGAAGCTTTCTTT
TRBD2,once,TRBJ2-2,TRBV4-1,CASTTAAGVGTGELFF,TGCGCCAGCACCACGGCGGCGGGAGTCGGCACCGGGGAGCTGTTTTTT
NA,few,TRBJ1-2,TRBV29-1,CSVEDGGNYGYTF,TGCAGCGTTGAAGATGGGGGGAACTATGGCTACACCTTC
NA,NA,TRBJ2-4,TRBV14,CASSQDKNPNIQYF,TGTGCCAGCAGCCAGGACAAAAACCCAAACATTCAGTACTTC
NA,NA,TRBJ2-1,TRBV29-1,CSTVASDPVNEQFF,TGCAGTACCGTGGCTAGCGACCCAGTGAATGAGCAGTTCTTC
NA,NA,TRBJ2-2,TRBV20-1,CSARAPRGTGELFF,TGCAGTGCTAGGGCGCCTAGGGGCACCGGGGAGCTGTTTTTT
NA,NA,TRBJ2-7,TRBV7-2,CASSPVGGHDEQYF,TGTGCCAGCAGCCCAGTTGGGGGGCATGACGAGCAGTACTTC
NA,NA,TRBJ2-7,TRBV20-1,CSARVGRSNSYEQYF,TGCAGTGCTAGAGTCGGCAGATCGAACTCCTACGAGCAGTACTTC
TRBD1,many,TRBJ1-1,TRBV12-3/TRBV12-4,CASRGQGIMNTEAFF,TGTGCCAGCAGGGGACAGGGGATCATGAACACTGAAGCTTTCTTT
NA,NA,TRBJ2-7,TRBV6-1,CASSSNRDLYEQYF,TGTGCCAGCAGCTCAAATCGGGACCTATACGAGCAGTACTTC
NA,few,TRBJ2-1,TRBV20-1,CSARDRSRGPLNNEQFF,TGCAGTGCTAGAGATCGATCCCGGGGCCCCCTGAACAATGAGCAGTTCTTC
TRBD2,few,TRBJ2-1,TRBV5-1,CASAPSGLAGLNEQFF,TGCGCCAGCGCTCCCTCCGGACTAGCGGGGCTCAATGAGCAGTTCTTC
TRBD2,NA,TRBJ2-3,TRBV9,CASSVRLAGSTDTQYF,TGTGCCAGCAGCGTTAGGCTAGCGGGGAGCACAGATACGCAGTATTTT
TRBD1,many,TRBJ1-2,TRBV7-2,CASSSRTGVDGYTF,TGTGCCAGCAGCTCCCGGACAGGGGTGGATGGCTACACCTTC
NA,NA,TRBJ2-7,TRBV27,CASARGSEQYF,TGTGCCAGCGCCCGGGGGAGTGAGCAGTACTTC
NA,few,TRBJ1-4,TRBV11-2,CASSSRQAEEKLFF,TGTGCCAGCAGCTCCCGACAGGCGGAAGAAAAACTGTTTTTT
NA,many,TRBJ2-3,TRBV12-3/TRBV12-4,CASSRANTQYF,TGTGCCAGCAGCCGGGCCAATACGCAGTATTTT